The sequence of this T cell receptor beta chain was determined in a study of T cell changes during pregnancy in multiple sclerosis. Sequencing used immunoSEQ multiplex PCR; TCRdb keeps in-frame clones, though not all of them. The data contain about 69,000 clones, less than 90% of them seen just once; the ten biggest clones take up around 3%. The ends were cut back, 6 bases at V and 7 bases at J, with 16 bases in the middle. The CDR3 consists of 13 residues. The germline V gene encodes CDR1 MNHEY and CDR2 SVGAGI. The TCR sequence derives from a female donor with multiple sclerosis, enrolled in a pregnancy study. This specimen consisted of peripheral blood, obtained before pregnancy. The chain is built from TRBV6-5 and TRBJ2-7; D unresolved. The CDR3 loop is CASRPTARWEQYF. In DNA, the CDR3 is TGTGCCAGCAGACCCACAGCCCGATGGGAGCAGTACTTC.